This is a list of T cell receptor beta chains from one sample in a study of blood T cell repertoires in COVID-19. Libraries were prepared by immunoSEQ multiplex PCR; TCRdb keeps only in-frame clonotypes and omits some of them. The sample holds roughly 150,000 clones, approximately 86% seen once. The sequenced sample was peripheral blood. The receptors were sampled from an elderly woman with COVID-19, enrolled during active disease. Each CDR3 is given with its conserved first and last residue. The D gene is left open where the match is weak. Some rows have no size entry. The others give once, few or many, or a class for an expanded clone.

V gene,J gene,D gene,clone size,CDR3 DNA,CDR3 protein
TRBV5-1,TRBJ2-1,.,.,TGCGCCAGCAGCTATGACAGTTACAATGAGCAGTTCTTC,CASSYDSYNEQFF
TRBV11-2,TRBJ2-7,TRBD2,.,TGTGCCAGCAGCTTAGGCCCCGGGACTAGCGGGAGTGCGGGCGAGCAGTACTTC,CASSLGPGTSGSAGEQYF
TRBV18,TRBJ1-1,TRBD1,.,TGTGCCAGCTCGGAGGGACAGGGGTTCACTGAAGCTTTCTTT,CASSEGQGFTEAFF
TRBV3-1/TRBV3-2,TRBJ1-4,.,.,TGTGCCAGCAGCCCGGTCCCAACTAATGAAAAACTGTTTTTT,CASSPVPTNEKLFF
TRBV19,TRBJ2-7,TRBD1,.,TGTGCCAGTAGTACTTCGACGGGACAGGGAAGTCCCTACGAGCAGTACTTC,CASSTSTGQGSPYEQYF
TRBV2,TRBJ2-1,TRBD2,.,TGTGCCAGCAGGACTACGGGAGGTAGGACGAATGAGCAGTTCTTC,CASRTTGGRTNEQFF
TRBV7-9,TRBJ2-2,.,.,TGTGCCAGCGGAACCCGGGACACTTCCCTTAAGAACACCGGGGAGCTGTTTTTT,CASGTRDTSLKNTGELFF
TRBV28,TRBJ1-5,.,.,TGTGCCAGCAGTTTTAATTCGGGATATCAGCCCCAGCATTTT,CASSFNSGYQPQHF
TRBV6-2/TRBV6-3,TRBJ2-1,TRBD2,.,TGTGCCAGCAGTTCGGGAGCGGGAGGGAGGAATGAGCAGTTCTTC,CASSSGAGGRNEQFF
TRBV6-2/TRBV6-3,TRBJ2-3,TRBD2,.,TGTGCCAGCAGTTACTCGAATTCCGGGACTAGCGGGAGCCGAGGCTCAGATACGCAGTATTTT,CASSYSNSGTSGSRGSDTQYF
TRBV6-6,TRBJ1-2,TRBD1,once,TGTGCCAGCAGTTTGGGACAGGGGCTCTATGGCTACACCTTC,CASSLGQGLYGYTF
TRBV7-6,TRBJ2-3,TRBD2,.,TGTGCCAGCAGCAAAAGCGGGAACACAGATACGCAGTATTTT,CASSKSGNTDTQYF
TRBV5-1,TRBJ1-1,TRBD1,many,TGCGCCAGCAGCTACTCAGGGGGCACGAACACTGAAGCTTTCTTT,CASSYSGGTNTEAFF
TRBV7-6,TRBJ1-5,.,.,TGTGCCAGCAGCCCTAGCGGCTATAGCAATCAGCCCCAGCATTTT,CASSPSGYSNQPQHF
TRBV19,TRBJ1-2,TRBD1,.,TGTGCCAGTAGCAGACAGGGCCAGGGCTACACCTTC,CASSRQGQGYTF
TRBV27,TRBJ2-7,TRBD1,few,TGTGCCAGCAAAGGACAGGGAGTATACGAGCAGTACTTC,CASKGQGVYEQYF
TRBV7-9,TRBJ1-5,.,.,TGTGCCAGCAGCTTACTAACAGCCGATCAGCCCCAGCATTTT,CASSLLTADQPQHF
TRBV5-1,TRBJ2-5,TRBD1,.,TGCGCCAGCAGCTTGGATCAGGGGGCTAAGGAGACCCAGTACTTC,CASSLDQGAKETQYF
TRBV29-1,TRBJ2-5,TRBD2,.,TGCAGCACCCTGGGGGGGGAGACCCAGTACTTC,CSTLGGETQYF
TRBV10-3,TRBJ1-6,TRBD1,.,TGTGCCATCAGTGGGGGGGACAGGAATTCACCCCTCCACTTT,CAISGGDRNSPLHF
TRBV6-5,TRBJ2-1,TRBD2,.,TGTGCCAGCAGGGGGGGGACTAGCGGGACCCATGAGCAGTTCTTC,CASRGGTSGTHEQFF
TRBV15,TRBJ2-1,TRBD2,.,TGTGCCACCAGCGATATAGCGGGAGGGCGGGTTGAGCAGTTCTTC,CATSDIAGGRVEQFF
TRBV29-1,TRBJ2-1,.,.,TGCAGCGTTGTGGCGGGACCCTACAATGAGCAGTTCTTC,CSVVAGPYNEQFF
TRBV7-9,TRBJ2-4,.,.,TGTGCCAGCAGCTTAACGGAGTTACTAGCCAAAAACATTCAGTACTTC,CASSLTELLAKNIQYF
TRBV9,TRBJ1-6,.,once,TGTGCCAGCAGCGCAACACTATTTTCACCCCTCCACTTT,CASSATLFSPLHF
TRBV10-1,TRBJ2-7,.,.,TGCGCCAGCCCCCCCATTGACGGAGGAGGGTCCTACGAGCAGTACTTC,CASPPIDGGGSYEQYF
TRBV11-3,TRBJ1-3,TRBD1,.,TGTGCCAGCAGCTTAACCGGGACAGGGGGCACCATATATTTT,CASSLTGTGGTIYF
TRBV5-1,TRBJ2-7,.,once,TGCGCCAGCAGTCGACAGGAATCCTTCCGCGAGCAGTACTTC,CASSRQESFREQYF
TRBV7-9,TRBJ2-1,.,.,TGTGCCAGCAGCTTAGGACAATACAGCCGCCGCTCCTACAATGAGCAGTTCTTC,CASSLGQYSRRSYNEQFF
TRBV9,TRBJ2-5,TRBD1,.,TGTGCCAGCAGCCCAGGGGGCATGGGCACATGGGAGACCCAGTACTTC,CASSPGGMGTWETQYF
TRBV4-3,TRBJ2-1,TRBD1,.,TGCGCCAGCAGCTTCAGGGGGAGCAATGAGCAGTTCTTC,CASSFRGSNEQFF
TRBV25-1,TRBJ2-4,.,.,TGTGCCAGCAGTAAGGCGGGCGCCAAAAACATTCAGTACTTC,CASSKAGAKNIQYF
TRBV18,TRBJ2-7,TRBD1,.,TGTGCCAGCTCACTAACCGGGACAGGGGACGAGCAGTACTTC,CASSLTGTGDEQYF
TRBV7-9,TRBJ1-2,TRBD1,.,TGTGCCAGCAGCCCGACAGGGGCGGCCTATGGCTACACCTTC,CASSPTGAAYGYTF
TRBV5-4,TRBJ1-2,.,.,TGTGCCAGCAGCTTGTCGGGTTACCCTCTCGGCTACACCTTC,CASSLSGYPLGYTF
TRBV5-1,TRBJ2-3,TRBD2,.,TGCGCCAGCAGCTTAACTAGCGGGAGCCAGGACGGGGTGACGCAGTATTTT,CASSLTSGSQDGVTQYF
TRBV24-1,TRBJ2-5,TRBD1,few,TGTGCCACCAGTGATTTTGGACAGGGGGTACAAGAGACCCAGTACTTC,CATSDFGQGVQETQYF
TRBV4-3,TRBJ1-1,.,once,TGCGCCAGCAGCCAAGATGCCGAACTCGGCACTGAAGCTTTCTTT,CASSQDAELGTEAFF
TRBV5-6,TRBJ1-1,TRBD1,.,TGTGCCAGCATCATCGGACAGGGGAGGCTGAACACTGAAGCTTTCTTT,CASIIGQGRLNTEAFF
TRBV6-5,TRBJ1-4,.,once,TGTGCCAGCAGTTACCACGAGTTAGATGAAAAACTGTTTTTT,CASSYHELDEKLFF
TRBV14,TRBJ2-7,TRBD2,.,TGTGCCAGCAGCCAAACTACTGCGGGAGTTTACGTCCACGAGCAGTACTTC,CASSQTTAGVYVHEQYF